The 21 T cell receptor beta chains listed next were all sequenced from one sample in a study of OX40 agonist ivuxolimab in advanced cancers. The protocol was immunoSEQ multiplex PCR, while the TCRdb copy is restricted to in-frame clones and leaves out a portion. Of tens of thousands of clones listed, 70% to 90% were seen once; the top ten hold about 1.9%. The sample in question was CD4+ or CD8+ T cells sorted from blood, obtained in a trial of the OX40 agonist ivuxolimab. All receptors come from an adult with an advanced solid tumor such as melanoma, head and neck, liver or kidney cancer.

The CDR3 reads CASSLVRAGETQYF. CDR3 nucleotide sequence: TGTGCCAGCAGCTTAGTCAGGGCCGGAGAGACCCAGTACTTC. This chain links TRBV7-6 with TRBJ2-5; D is perhaps TRBD1 (5 bases). Trimming removed 1 base from V and 4 bases from J, with 10 bases in between. Germline V lookup: CDR1 SGHVS, CDR2 FNYEAQ. The CDR3 is made up of 14 amino acids. Together with reference TRBV7-6 and TRBJ2-5, the CDR3 gives the full variable domain: GAGVSQSPRYKVTKRGQDVALRCDPISGHVSLYWYRQALGQGPEFLTYFNYEAQQDKSGLPNDRFSAERPEGSISTLTIQRTEQRDSAMYRCASSLVRAGETQYFGPGTRLLVL.

The J gene is TRBJ2-3, the V gene TRBV5-4; D may be TRBD1 (6 bases). From germline, CDR1 is SGHNT and CDR2 YYREEE (reference sequence). V lost 0 bases to trimming and J lost 5 bases, with 10 bases between them. The length of the CDR3 is 14 residues. The CDR3 sequence: CASSLAGAGDTQYF. The CDR3 bases are TGTGCCAGCAGCTTGGCAGGGGCGGGAGATACGCAGTATTTT. The full variable domain, completed using reference TRBV5-4 and TRBJ2-3, is ETGVTQSPTHLIKTRGQQVTLRCSSQSGHNTVSWYQQALGQGPQFIFQYYREEENGRGNFPPRFSGLQFPNYSSELNVNALELDDSALYLCASSLAGAGDTQYFGPGTRLTVL.

The V call is TRBV6-6, the J call TRBJ2-3; 7 nucleotides agree with TRBD2. This CDR3 contains 15 residues. J gave up 5 bases and V 2 bases, and 7 bases lay outside the gene matches. Germline V gene data show CDR1 as MNHNY and CDR2 as SVGAGI (reference sequence). The CDR3 spells CASSYGGRDQDTQYF. Written as DNA, the CDR3 is TGTGCCAGCAGTTACGGAGGGAGGGACCAAGATACGCAGTATTTT.

V usage is TRBV2 and J usage is TRBJ1-2, with D possibly TRBD1 on 5 matching bases. There are 14 residues in the CDR3. Germline CDR1 and CDR2: SNHLY and FYNNEI. Deletions cut 2 bases from V and 8 bases from J, with 15 bases between. The CDR3 region has the DNA TGTGCCAGCAGTGAACAGGCAGGGTCTAAGGGCTACACCTTC. Residues: CASSEQAGSKGYTF.

The chain joins TRBV19 to TRBJ2-1; 10 bases align to TRBD2. This CDR3 comprises 14 residues. Per germline, CDR1 LNHDA and CDR2 SQIVND (reference sequence). V dropped 7 bases and J dropped 5; count of bases not matched to a gene: 5. CDR3 DNA: TGTGCCAGTAAGAGCGGGAGGGCCAACAATGAGCAGTTCTTC. Its translation is CASKSGRANNEQFF.

This clone was detected ten times or more. This specimen includes other DNA sequences encoding the same CDR3. V usage is TRBV7-9 and J usage is TRBJ1-2; TRBD1 is a possible D gene (6 bases). V was clipped by 5 bases and J by 8 bases, with 15 bases between them. The CDR3 contains 13 residues. Germline values: CDR1 SEHNR, CDR2 FQNEAQ (reference sequence). CDR3: CASSLDGGGGYTF. CDR3 DNA: TGTGCCAGCAGCCTCGACGGCGGGGGCGGCTACACCTTC.

V and J are TRBV6-5 and TRBJ2-7; 8 bases align to TRBD2. The J segment lost 2 bases and the V segment lost 5 bases, leaving 5 bases of the junction unmatched. The CDR3 is 14 amino acids. Germline V lookup: CDR1 MNHEY, CDR2 SVGAGI. The CDR3 bases are TGTGCCAGCAGTCGTGCGGGAGGCACCTACGAGCAGTACTTC. This sequence encodes CASSRAGGTYEQYF.

This chain uses TRBV2 with TRBJ1-2, with 11 bases matching TRBD1. Trimming took 6 bases from V and 2 from J; bases not matched to a gene: 17. From germline, CDR1 is SNHLY and CDR2 FYNNEI. The CDR3 sequence is 19 residues long. CDR3 residues: CASSVDRGRSVFRNYGYTF. In DNA, the CDR3 is TGTGCCAGCAGCGTGGACAGGGGGCGCTCGGTTTTCCGAAACTATGGCTACACCTTC.

The rearrangement uses TRBV10-1 and TRBJ2-5; D is perhaps TRBD1 (5 bases). Germline V gene data show CDR1 as WNHNN and CDR2 as SYGVQD (reference sequence). V lost 4 bases, J lost 1 base, and 7 bases lay in between. The CDR3 length is 13 residues. The CDR3 DNA is TGCGCCAGCAGTGCACAGGTCCAAGAGACCCAGTACTTC. This translates into CASSAQVQETQYF.

This chain uses TRBV5-5 with TRBJ2-5; D is unclear. The V gene lost 4 bases and the J gene lost 5 bases, with 15 bases spanning the gap. Germline loops: CDR1 SGHKS, CDR2 YYEKEE (reference sequence). This CDR3 is built from 14 residues. The CDR3: CASSARYEGETQYF. The CDR3 DNA is TGTGCCAGCAGCGCCCGGTACGAAGGGGAGACCCAGTACTTC.

The CDR3 region is CASSYSQLNTQYF. The CDR3 coding sequence is TGTGCCAGCAGTTACTCCCAGTTAAATACGCAGTATTTT. The rearrangement links TRBV6-5 to TRBJ2-3; no clear D. The germline gives CDR1 MNHEY, CDR2 SVGAGI. Trimming removed 0 bases at V and 7 bases at J, with 8 bases between. CDR3 length: 13 residues.

The V call is TRBV19, the J call TRBJ1-2; no clear D gene. The germline CDR1 and CDR2 sequences are LNHDA and SQIVND (reference sequence). The ends were cut back, 6 bases at V and 7 bases at J, with 12 bases in the middle. The CDR3 extends over 12 amino acids. CDR3 protein: CASRREMGGYTF. DNA of the CDR3: TGTGCCAGTAGGAGGGAGATGGGTGGCTACACCTTC.

This clone was detected only once. CDR3: CASSFGSGQGMGNEQFF. As DNA, the CDR3 is TGTGCCAGCAGTTTCGGGAGCGGACAGGGCATGGGGAATGAGCAGTTCTTC. V usage is TRBV28 and J usage is TRBJ2-1, with 8 bases matching TRBD1. V lost 3 bases, J lost 7 bases, and 14 bases stayed unmatched. The CDR3 is made up of 17 amino acids. CDR1 is MDHEN, CDR2 SYDVKM, per germline.

The rearrangement uses TRBV9 and TRBJ1-3; the D is unclear. The germline CDR1 and CDR2 sequences are SGDLS and YYNGEE. CDR3 length: 14 residues. V was shortened by 3 bases and J by 8 bases, with 15 bases between the two germline ends. CDR3 in DNA: TGTGCCAGCAGCGCCAGGTCCACCTGGGACACCATATATTTT. It translates to CASSARSTWDTIYF.

The rearrangement uses TRBV11-1 and TRBJ2-5, with D possibly TRBD2 on 7 matching bases. The germline gives CDR1 SGHAT, CDR2 FQDESV (reference sequence). The length of the CDR3 is 13 residues. The V and J ends lost 5 bases and 5 bases respectively, with 12 bases between them. CDR3 protein: CASSRGGVETQYF. The CDR3 DNA is TGTGCCAGCAGCCGCGGGGGCGTCGAGACCCAGTACTTC.

The genes are TRBV5-6 and TRBJ2-7; 12 bases map to TRBD2. V lost 2 bases and J lost 0; bases outside the gene matches: 6. The CDR3 runs 17 residues. Germline assignment: CDR1 SGHDT and CDR2 YYEEEE. CDR3: CASSLRLAGVSSYEQYF. CDR3 nucleotide sequence: TGTGCCAGCAGCTTAAGACTAGCGGGAGTCAGCTCCTACGAGCAGTACTTC.

The chain has TRBV19 and TRBJ2-3; D call uncertain. The ends were cut back, 5 bases at V and 4 bases at J, with 7 bases in the middle. Germline CDR1 LNHDA, CDR2 SQIVND (reference sequence). CDR3 length: 12 amino acids. As DNA, the CDR3 is TGTGCCAGTAGTGATTTATCAGATACGCAGTATTTT. Its protein is CASSDLSDTQYF.

V and J are TRBV6-1 and TRBJ2-7; 9 bases are a match to TRBD2. Germline-derived CDR1 and CDR2 are MNHNS and SASEGT. CDR3 length: 15 residues. Losses at the gene ends were 5 bases for V and 0 bases for J; bases not matched to a gene: 5. CDR3 nucleotides: TGTGCCAGCAGTATTCCGGGACTAGCCTCCTACGAGCAGTACTTC. It yields the protein CASSIPGLASYEQYF.

This sequence joins TRBV19 and TRBJ2-2; D gene uncertain. Germline loops: CDR1 LNHDA, CDR2 SQIVND (reference sequence). This CDR3 contains 13 residues. Trimming pared 4 bases from V and 0 bases from J, leaving 3 bases between. This chain's CDR3 is CASSNANTGELFF. CDR3 coding DNA: TGTGCCAGTAGTAACGCGAACACCGGGGAGCTGTTTTTT.

V and J are TRBV7-9 and TRBJ2-7, with 9 bases lining up with TRBD1. There are 14 residues in the CDR3. V lost 5 bases, J lost 2 bases, and 4 bases stayed unmatched. Per germline, CDR1 SEHNR and CDR2 FQNEAQ (reference sequence). This CDR3 reads CASSPRDRAYEQYF. CDR3 bases: TGTGCCAGCAGCCCCCGGGACAGGGCCTACGAGCAGTACTTC.

The DNA of the CDR3 is TGTGCCACCAGGACTAGCGAACTCACAGATACGCAGTATTTT. Amino acids: CATRTSELTDTQYF. The V gene is TRBV19, the J gene TRBJ2-3; TRBD2 matches at 9 bases. Germline V gives CDR1 LNHDA, CDR2 SQIVND (reference sequence). Trimming at V came to 10 bases and at J to 2 bases, leaving 7 bases not matched to a gene. The CDR3 runs 14 residues.